A single sample gave rise to the 12 T cell receptor beta chains below, sequenced in a study of T cell changes during pregnancy in multiple sclerosis. Some clones are missing from TCRdb's copy, which holds only in-frame ones; the method was immunoSEQ multiplex PCR. The data contain about 41,000 clones, 80% to 90% of them singletons. Sequenced material: CD4+ T cells from peripheral blood mononuclear cells, taken in the first trimester of pregnancy. These TCRs come from a female donor with multiple sclerosis, enrolled in a pregnancy study.

The chain recombines TRBV19 with TRBJ1-2, with 7 nucleotides matching TRBD1. The V and J ends lost 7 bases and 7 bases, in that order; junction bases with no gene match: 9. Germline assignment: CDR1 LNHDA and CDR2 SQIVND (reference sequence). The CDR3 length is 13 residues. This CDR3 is CASNNRGGSGYTF. The CDR3 DNA is TGTGCCAGTAATAACAGGGGAGGTAGTGGCTACACCTTC.

The rearrangement uses TRBV7-2 and TRBJ1-3; perhaps TRBD1 as D (6 bases). With 5 bases removed from V and 2 bases from J, the gap between germline ends came to 10 bases. Looked up from germline, CDR1 is SGHTA and CDR2 is FQGNSA. This CDR3 has 14 amino acids. For the CDR3, the DNA is TGTGCCAGCAGCCGTCGGACAGCTGGAAACACCATATATTTT. It codes for CASSRRTAGNTIYF.

The chain uses TRBV4-2 and TRBJ2-2; TRBD2 agrees at 10 bases. V was clipped by 4 bases and J by 4 bases; unmatched bases: 6. This CDR3 spans 16 amino acids. Germline-derived CDR1 and CDR2 are LGHNA and YNFKEQ. The CDR3, as DNA: TGTGCCAGCAGCCCCCTAGCGGGAGTTGGCACCGGGGAGCTGTTTTTT. Protein product: CASSPLAGVGTGELFF.

V usage is TRBV7-9 and J usage is TRBJ2-3; D remains ambiguous. The germline V and J ends were trimmed by 3 bases and 0 bases, with 10 bases remaining between them. The CDR3 is 15 amino acids. Germline CDR1 and CDR2: SEHNR and FQNEAQ (reference sequence). The CDR3 reads CASSFLEASTDTQYF. As DNA, the CDR3 is TGTGCCAGCAGCTTCCTCGAGGCGAGCACAGATACGCAGTATTTT.

This chain uses TRBV5-1 with TRBJ2-1; D not certain. The V end was cut by 1 base, the J end by 3 bases, with 5 bases between. Germline values: CDR1 SGHRS, CDR2 YFSETQ. The CDR3 spans 13 residues. The CDR3 sequence: CASSLSLYNEQFF. The CDR3 coding sequence is TGCGCCAGCAGCTTGTCTCTCTACAATGAGCAGTTCTTC.

This rearrangement joins TRBV7-9 to TRBJ2-7; unclear D gene. The CDR3 loop spans 14 amino acids. Germline V gene sequence: CDR1 SEHNR, CDR2 FQNEAQ (reference sequence). With 5 bases removed from V and 1 base from J, the gap between germline ends came to 12 bases. CDR3 loop: CASSMSLGSYEQYF. The CDR3, as DNA: TGTGCCAGCAGCATGTCCCTCGGGTCCTACGAGCAGTACTTC.

This chain uses TRBV6-4 with TRBJ2-2; 9 bases are shared with TRBD2. V was pared by 5 bases and J by 1 base, with 5 bases of the junction left unmatched. The CDR3 runs 16 residues. In germline, CDR1 is MRHNA, CDR2 SNTAGT. The CDR3 DNA reads TGTGCCAGCAGTCGAATAGCGGGGGTGAACACCGGGGAGCTGTTTTTT. It encodes CASSRIAGVNTGELFF.

This clone was detected only once. J is TRBJ1-2 and V is TRBV14; D is ambiguous. The CDR3 loop spans 16 amino acids. V shed 2 bases and J shed 2 bases, with 15 bases lying between them. The germline V gene encodes CDR1 SGHDN and CDR2 FVKESK. The CDR3 spells CASSQIFQAQNYGYTF. The CDR3 coding sequence is TGTGCCAGCAGCCAAATTTTTCAGGCCCAAAACTATGGCTACACCTTC.

The table lists this clone with a count of one. The CDR3 here is CAIAHRLAGGQETQYF. CDR3 sequence (DNA): TGTGCCATCGCGCACCGGCTAGCGGGAGGGCAAGAGACCCAGTACTTC. This chain connects TRBV6-4 to TRBJ2-5, with TRBD2 matching 12 bases. From germline, CDR1 is MRHNA and CDR2 SNTAGT. V dropped 10 bases and J dropped 2; count of bases not matched to a gene: 11. CDR3 length: 16 amino acids.

CDR3 in amino acids: CASSPGHVATNEKLFF. Here the CDR3 DNA reads TGTGCCAGCTCCCCAGGACACGTTGCAACTAATGAAAAACTGTTTTTT. The rearrangement links TRBV18 to TRBJ1-4; TRBD1 might be the D (5 bases). This CDR3 comprises 16 residues. V was pared by 6 bases and J by 0 bases, with 14 bases between. Germline V CDR1 and CDR2: KGHSH, LQKENI.

The chain carries TRBV7-9 and TRBJ1-2, with D possibly TRBD1 on 6 matching bases. CDR3 length: 14 residues. From germline, CDR1 is SEHNR and CDR2 FQNEAQ (reference sequence). Trimming cost V 6 bases and J 4 bases, with 15 bases left between them. The CDR3 nucleotides read TGTGCCAGCAGACCTAGACAGGAGTTCTATGGCTACACCTTC. Translated: CASRPRQEFYGYTF.

The chain is built from TRBV11-2 and TRBJ1-1; D ambiguous. Germline CDR1 reads SGHAT; CDR2 reads FQNNGV. This CDR3 is 13 amino acids long. V lost 3 bases and J 0 bases, leaving 5 bases between the germline ends. The chain's CDR3 is CASSFEMNTEAFF. CDR3 sequence (DNA): TGTGCCAGCAGCTTCGAGATGAACACTGAAGCTTTCTTT.